This is a list of T cell receptor beta chains from one sample in a study of CD8 T cells in Susac syndrome. In TCRdb, the immunoSEQ multiplex PCR reads were re-called with MiXCR into one record per CDR3 protein. The table lists tens of thousands of distinct CDR3 sequences, 80% to 95% of them singletons. Material: CD8+ T cells from PBMCs. These receptors all come from a human donor in good health. Both conserved end residues are part of each CDR3. D genes are given only for firm matches. Only part of the rows carry a size: once, few, many, or a class if the clone is expanded.

V gene: TRBV5-5
D gene: .
clone size: .
J gene: TRBJ2-1
CDR3 protein: CASSFTEQFF
CDR3 DNA: TGTGCCAGCAGCTTTACAGAGCAGTTCTTC

V gene: TRBV9
D gene: TRBD2
clone size: few
J gene: TRBJ2-7
CDR3 protein: CASSVAAGGSYEQYF
CDR3 DNA: TGTGCCAGCAGCGTAGCGGCGGGAGGATCCTACGAGCAGTACTTC

V gene: TRBV27
D gene: .
clone size: once
J gene: TRBJ2-3
CDR3 protein: CASSFVAGTSTDTQYF
CDR3 DNA: TGTGCCAGCAGTTTCGTCGCGGGGACTAGCACAGATACGCAGTATTTT

V gene: TRBV20-1
D gene: TRBD2
clone size: .
J gene: TRBJ2-5
CDR3 protein: CSAPQDGRAGETQYF
CDR3 DNA: TGCAGTGCCCCTCAGGACGGGAGGGCCGGAGAGACCCAGTACTTC

V gene: TRBV28
D gene: .
clone size: once
J gene: TRBJ1-3
CDR3 protein: CASSFLDSGNTIYF
CDR3 DNA: TGTGCCAGCAGTTTTTTGGACTCTGGAAACACCATATATTTT

V gene: TRBV6-5
D gene: .
clone size: .
J gene: TRBJ2-7
CDR3 protein: CASKKGSEQYF
CDR3 DNA: TGTGCCAGCAAGAAGGGTAGCGAGCAGTACTTC

V gene: TRBV3-1
D gene: TRBD2
clone size: .
J gene: TRBJ2-2
CDR3 protein: CASSQAQRELGGELFF
CDR3 DNA: TGTGCCAGCAGCCAAGCCCAGCGGGAGTTGGGCGGGGAGCTGTTTTTT

V gene: TRBV9
D gene: TRBD2
clone size: .
J gene: TRBJ2-7
CDR3 protein: CASSPPAGEEYEQYF
CDR3 DNA: TGTGCCAGCAGCCCTCCAGCGGGAGAGGAATACGAGCAGTACTTC

V gene: TRBV7-8
D gene: .
clone size: once
J gene: TRBJ2-2
CDR3 protein: CASSLARAAANTGELFF
CDR3 DNA: TGTGCCAGCAGCTTAGCGCGGGCAGCCGCGAACACCGGGGAGCTGTTTTTT

V gene: TRBV7-9
D gene: .
clone size: .
J gene: TRBJ2-7
CDR3 protein: CASSPRQSHTYEQYF
CDR3 DNA: TGTGCCAGCAGCCCCCGGCAAAGTCATACCTACGAGCAGTACTTC

V gene: TRBV28
D gene: .
clone size: .
J gene: TRBJ2-4
CDR3 protein: CASSPLEGGVQGGIQYF
CDR3 DNA: TGTGCCAGCAGTCCCCTCGAGGGAGGGGTACAGGGGGGCATTCAGTACTTC

V gene: TRBV5-1
D gene: .
clone size: once
J gene: TRBJ2-1
CDR3 protein: CASSLLYNEQFF
CDR3 DNA: TGCGCCAGCAGCTTGTTGTACAATGAGCAGTTCTTC

V gene: TRBV5-1
D gene: TRBD2
clone size: .
J gene: TRBJ2-3
CDR3 protein: CASRLAGEDTQYF
CDR3 DNA: TGCGCCAGCAGGCTAGCGGGAGAAGATACGCAGTATTTT

V gene: TRBV27
D gene: TRBD1
clone size: .
J gene: TRBJ2-7
CDR3 protein: CASSPSGGDQGSSYEQYF
CDR3 DNA: TGTGCCAGCAGTCCGTCAGGGGGCGATCAGGGCAGCTCCTACGAGCAGTACTTC

V gene: TRBV28
D gene: TRBD2
clone size: .
J gene: TRBJ2-1
CDR3 protein: CASRSLDVLSSSGVNEQFF
CDR3 DNA: TGTGCCAGCAGGTCACTGGACGTGCTGAGTAGTAGCGGGGTCAATGAGCAGTTCTTC

V gene: TRBV20-1
D gene: .
clone size: once
J gene: TRBJ1-5
CDR3 protein: CSAAGPWGNQPQHF
CDR3 DNA: TGCAGTGCCGCGGGGCCCTGGGGCAATCAGCCCCAGCATTTT

V gene: TRBV3-1
D gene: .
clone size: .
J gene: TRBJ2-1
CDR3 protein: CASSQEKPGADEQFF
CDR3 DNA: TGTGCCAGCAGCCAAGAGAAACCAGGGGCCGATGAGCAGTTCTTC

V gene: TRBV28
D gene: .
clone size: .
J gene: TRBJ1-1
CDR3 protein: CASSLTGIGWNTEAFF
CDR3 DNA: TGTGCCAGCAGCCTAACAGGGATAGGGTGGAACACTGAAGCTTTCTTT

V gene: TRBV11-2
D gene: .
clone size: .
J gene: TRBJ2-7
CDR3 protein: CASSFTLNEQYF
CDR3 DNA: TGTGCCAGCAGCTTTACGCTTAACGAGCAGTACTTC

V gene: TRBV3-1
D gene: TRBD2
clone size: .
J gene: TRBJ2-3
CDR3 protein: CASSNRLAGALTDTQYF
CDR3 DNA: TGTGCCAGCAGCAACCGACTAGCGGGAGCCCTCACAGATACGCAGTATTTT

V gene: TRBV13
D gene: .
clone size: .
J gene: TRBJ1-1
CDR3 protein: CASGDQNTEAFF
CDR3 DNA: TGTGCCAGCGGGGACCAAAACACTGAAGCTTTCTTT

V gene: TRBV29-1
D gene: TRBD1
clone size: .
J gene: TRBJ1-1
CDR3 protein: CSVRTGLVTEAFF
CDR3 DNA: TGCAGCGTTCGGACAGGGTTAGTGACTGAAGCTTTCTTT